The 2 T cell receptor beta chains in this list originate from one sample, sequenced in a study of T cells after somatic rescue of genetic block. TCRdb keeps only in-frame clones here, not all; method: immunoSEQ multiplex PCR. The table records approximately 8,000 clones, roughly 80% of them present only once. The sequenced sample consisted of peripheral blood mononuclear cells (PBMCs). These receptors were obtained from a boy younger than 18.

V gene TRBV9 combines with J gene TRBJ1-1; a possible D gene is TRBD1 (6 bases). The CDR3 consists of 16 residues. Germline CDR1 SGDLS, CDR2 YYNGEE. The ends were cut back, 0 bases at V and 2 bases at J, with 14 bases in the middle. CDR3 DNA: TGTGCCAGCAGCGTAGGTTTAGGGGGATTTAACACTGAAGCTTTCTTT. This translates into CASSVGLGGFNTEAFF.

This chain uses TRBV7-2 with TRBJ2-1; D unclear. Per the germline V gene, CDR1 is SGHTA and CDR2 is FQGNSA. CDR3 length: 14 amino acids. Trimming took 3 bases from V and 7 from J, leaving 13 bases between them. The CDR3 sequence is CASSLSPLLNEQFF. CDR3 DNA sequence: TGTGCCAGCAGCTTGAGTCCCCTCTTGAATGAGCAGTTCTTC.